Each of the 31 T cell receptor beta chains below was sequenced from the same sample in a study of cytomegalovirus exposure and HLA in healthy donors. The PCR had 60 Vbeta and 13 Jbeta primers. Repertoires were generated with immunoSEQ multiplex PCR, while TCRdb's copy carries only in-frame clones and drops some. The data show under 130,000 clones, with 60% to 70% seen just once and 2.5% to 4% held by the top ten. The specimen was PBMCs. The receptors were gathered from a woman aged 45-59 years in good health and CMV-seronegative.

The table lists this clone with a few counts. The V and J genes are TRBV7-2 and TRBJ2-7; 8 bases are a match to TRBD1. In germline, CDR1 is SGHTA, CDR2 FQGNSA. V lost 5 bases, J lost 2 bases, and 8 bases stayed unmatched. The CDR3 loop spans 15 amino acids. CDR3 sequence: CASSLAGDRTYEQYF. The DNA of the CDR3 is TGTGCCAGCAGCCTCGCCGGGGACAGGACCTACGAGCAGTACTTC.

This clone was seen just once. This rearrangement joins TRBV18 to TRBJ2-3; weak D call: TRBD2 (6 bases). Trimming took 1 base from V and 5 from J, leaving 10 bases between them. CDR1 is KGHSH, CDR2 LQKENI, per germline. CDR3 length equals 14 residues. CDR3 DNA: TGTGCCAGCTCACCACTCCGGGAGTTAGATACGCAGTATTTT. Translating gives CASSPLRELDTQYF.

This sequence joins TRBV27 and TRBJ2-1, with 9 positions matching TRBD2. Trimming at V came to 7 bases and at J to 8 bases, leaving 12 bases not matched to a gene. The CDR3 has 15 residues. CDR1 and CDR2 (germline): MNHEY, SMNVEV (reference sequence). CDR3 loop: CASTRAGGLLYEQFF. The CDR3, as DNA: TGTGCCAGCACCAGAGCGGGGGGACTACTCTATGAGCAGTTCTTC.

This clone appeared a single time. This sequence joins TRBV2 and TRBJ1-5, with 7 bases identical to TRBD1. The CDR3 covers 15 residues. The V gene's germline CDR1 is SNHLY and CDR2 FYNNEI. Losses at the gene ends were 6 bases for V and 7 bases for J; bases not matched to a gene: 12. CDR3 amino acids: CASSQDRARGQPQHF. CDR3 in DNA: TGTGCCAGCAGCCAAGACAGGGCCCGGGGCCAGCCCCAGCATTTT.

The chain has TRBV5-1 and TRBJ2-1, with a weak D call TRBD2 (6 bases). V lost 4 bases and J 0 bases, leaving 11 bases between the germline ends. Germline-derived CDR1 and CDR2 are SGHRS and YFSETQ. The length of the CDR3 is 15 residues. The CDR3 DNA is TGCGCCAGCAGCCTCCTAGCGAACTCCTACAATGAGCAGTTCTTC. As protein: CASSLLANSYNEQFF.

This clone has more than one count but fewer than ten. This chain connects TRBV27 to TRBJ2-3; 11 nucleotides line up with TRBD2. This CDR3 contains 16 residues. V dropped 0 bases and J dropped 5; count of bases not matched to a gene: 4. Germline V gene data show CDR1 as MNHEY and CDR2 as SMNVEV (reference sequence). In DNA, the CDR3 is TGTGCCAGCAGTTTATCCAACGGACTAGCGGGAGATACGCAGTATTTT. It encodes CASSLSNGLAGDTQYF.

With regard to this clone: One end of the junction does not line up with germline, which may come from a read error. V usage is TRBV6-6 and J usage is TRBJ1-5; possibly TRBD1 for D (6 bases). The CDR3 has 13 residues. In germline, CDR1 is MNHNY, CDR2 SVGAGI (reference sequence). The CDR3 nucleotides are TGCCCCCCCCGGGGGGCCGGAGATCAGCCCCAGCATTTT. Translated, it gives CPPRGAGDQPQHF.

The chain joins TRBV7-9 to TRBJ1-4; no definite D call. The V end lost 2 bases, the J end lost 7 bases, and 8 bases lay between the germline ends. Per the germline V gene, CDR1 is SEHNR and CDR2 is FQNEAQ (reference sequence). This CDR3 spans 13 amino acids. CDR3 sequence (DNA): TGTGCCAGCAGCTTAAGGGAGTCTGAAAAACTGTTTTTT. It yields the protein CASSLRESEKLFF.

The rearrangement links TRBV7-8 to TRBJ2-7; no clear D gene. The CDR3 runs 14 residues. In germline, CDR1 is SGHVS, CDR2 FQNEAQ. V was shortened by 5 bases and J by 0 bases, with 11 bases between the two germline ends. The DNA for the CDR3 is TGTGCCAGCAGCCTCCGGGTAGGCTCCTACGAGCAGTACTTC. Its protein is CASSLRVGSYEQYF.

The chain has TRBV11-2 and TRBJ2-1, with TRBD2 as a possible D gene (7 bases). CDR1 SGHAT and CDR2 FQNNGV come from the germline V gene. Between the trimmed V and J ends, which lost 1 base and 1 base, there was a span of 17 bases. The CDR3 length is 18 residues. The CDR3 spells CASSLGLGGGTSYNEQFF. For the CDR3, the DNA is TGTGCCAGCAGCTTAGGACTAGGGGGGGGAACATCCTACAATGAGCAGTTCTTC.

This sequence joins TRBV29-1 and TRBJ2-1, with D possibly being TRBD2 (5 bases). Trimming cost V 7 bases and J 9 bases, with 16 bases left between them. The CDR3 sequence is 12 residues long. Germline V CDR1 and CDR2: SQVTM, ANQGSEA. The CDR3 loop reads CSAPLEASEQFF. The CDR3 DNA reads TGCAGCGCCCCACTAGAGGCTAGTGAGCAGTTCTTC.

The chain employs TRBV5-1 and TRBJ2-6; the D gene is possibly TRBD1 (5 bases). Trimming cost V 3 bases and J 2 bases, with 9 bases left between them. From germline, CDR1 is SGHRS and CDR2 YFSETQ. The CDR3 is made up of 15 amino acids. CDR3 loop: CASSSQGAGANVLTF. Here the CDR3 DNA reads TGCGCCAGCAGCTCGCAGGGTGCTGGGGCCAACGTCCTGACTTTC.

The rearrangement joins TRBV28 to TRBJ1-5; 11 nucleotides agree with TRBD1. Per germline, CDR1 MDHEN and CDR2 SYDVKM. The CDR3 covers 16 residues. V lost 8 bases, J lost 4 bases, and 10 bases stayed unmatched. CDR3 residues: CASHRDRGSINQPQHF. DNA of the CDR3: TGTGCCAGCCACCGGGACAGGGGGTCGATAAATCAGCCCCAGCATTTT.

Written as DNA, the CDR3 is TGTGCCAGCAGTTTCACTAGCGGAGGCGAGCAGTACTTC. Translating gives CASSFTSGGEQYF. The genes are TRBV27 and TRBJ2-7, with 8 bases that match TRBD2. CDR3 length: 13 amino acids. CDR1 and CDR2 (germline): MNHEY, SMNVEV (reference sequence). The J segment lost 6 bases and the V segment lost 3 bases, leaving 4 bases of the junction unmatched.

The chain joins TRBV5-1 to TRBJ1-4, with 8 bases lining up with TRBD1. Germline CDR1 is SGHRS and CDR2 is YFSETQ. This CDR3 contains 14 residues. With V trimmed by 0 bases and J by 7 bases, 2 bases remained unmatched. In DNA form, the CDR3 reads TGCGCCAGCAGCTTGGGGACAGGGATTGAAAAACTGTTTTTT. Encoded protein: CASSLGTGIEKLFF.

J is TRBJ2-2 and V is TRBV29-1, with TRBD1 matching over 12 bases. Germline CDR1 and CDR2: SQVTM and ANQGSEA. There are 14 residues in the CDR3. Trimming at V came to 3 bases and at J to 6 bases, leaving 2 bases not matched to a gene. This CDR3 is CSVDGTGGPGELFF. The CDR3 DNA sequence: TGCAGCGTTGACGGGACAGGGGGCCCCGGGGAGCTGTTTTTT.

The chain combines TRBV15 with TRBJ2-3, with 13 bases identical to TRBD2. The CDR3 consists of 19 residues. V trimming: 6 bases; J trimming: 1 base; junction bases outside the gene matches: 13. Per germline, CDR1 LNHNV and CDR2 YYDKDF (reference sequence). CDR3 nucleotide sequence: TGTGCCACCAGAAGGGGACTAGCGGGACGGGCGTTGGGCACAGATACGCAGTATTTT. Translating gives CATRRGLAGRALGTDTQYF.

The chain joins TRBV20-1 to TRBJ2-7, with 7 positions matching TRBD2. This CDR3 has 11 amino acids. Germline V CDR1 and CDR2: DFQATT, SNEGSKA (reference sequence). J gave up 9 bases and V 4 bases, and 6 bases lay outside the gene matches. CDR3 in DNA: TGCAGTGCTACCCAAACTAGCGTGCAGTACTTC. It specifies CSATQTSVQYF.

This clone rates as medium-sized. The V call is TRBV27, the J call TRBJ2-5, with a tentative D call TRBD2 (5 bases). This CDR3 spans 12 amino acids. V dropped 3 bases and J dropped 4 bases, with 6 bases sitting between them. Germline V CDR1 and CDR2: MNHEY, SMNVEV (reference sequence). Here the CDR3 reads CASSFGGETQYF. The CDR3, as DNA: TGTGCCAGCAGTTTCGGAGGAGAGACCCAGTACTTC.

The CDR3 sequence is CASSYGQPYGYTF. In DNA, the CDR3 is TGTGCCAGCAGTTACGGACAGCCCTATGGCTACACCTTC. This chain connects TRBV6-5 to TRBJ1-2; D perhaps matches TRBD1 (6 bases). Looked up from germline, CDR1 is MNHEY and CDR2 is SVGAGI. Trimming pared 2 bases from V and 4 bases from J, leaving 8 bases between. This CDR3 spans 13 amino acids.

V usage is TRBV30 and J usage is TRBJ1-5; no reliable D call. Trimming stripped 1 base from V and 4 bases from J, with 8 bases between. Germline V lookup: CDR1 GTSNPN, CDR2 SVGIG (reference sequence). The CDR3 runs 13 residues. The CDR3 region is CAWSEQENQPQHF. As DNA, the CDR3 is TGTGCCTGGAGTGAGCAGGAAAATCAGCCCCAGCATTTT.

Regarding this clone: Other DNA sequences of this sample code for an identical CDR3. This sequence joins TRBV9 and TRBJ2-2, with 12 bases aligning to TRBD1. CDR3 size: 16 residues. Germline CDR1 is SGDLS and CDR2 is YYNGEE. V trimming: 1 base; J trimming: 3 bases; junction bases outside the gene matches: 1. The DNA of the CDR3 is TGTGCCAGCAGCGTACGGGACAGGGGGCACACCGGGGAGCTGTTTTTT. As protein: CASSVRDRGHTGELFF. Full variable domain (missing parts from reference TRBV9 and TRBJ2-2): DSGVTQTPKHLITATGQRVTLRCSPRSGDLSVYWYQQSLDQGLQFLIQYYNGEERAKGNILERFSAQQFPDLHSELNLSSLELGDSALYFCASSVRDRGHTGELFFGEGSRLTVL.

The rearrangement joins TRBV5-1 to TRBJ2-3; 9 bases align to TRBD2. Germline CDR1 SGHRS, CDR2 YFSETQ. The ends lost 4 bases at V and 0 bases at J; junction bases unmatched: 3. The CDR3 contains 15 residues. CDR3 amino acids: CASSTSGGSTDTQYF. The CDR3 region has the DNA TGCGCCAGCAGCACGAGCGGGGGGAGCACAGATACGCAGTATTTT.

This clone turned up a few times. V usage is TRBV6-1 and J usage is TRBJ2-5, with D unclear. The germline gives CDR1 MNHNS, CDR2 SASEGT. V was pared by 7 bases and J by 7 bases, with 16 bases between. This CDR3 comprises 13 residues. In DNA, the CDR3 is TGTGCCAGCACGGCGGAATTCTATGGGACCCAGTACTTC. Amino acid sequence: CASTAEFYGTQYF.

This clone was seen only once. V is TRBV28 and J is TRBJ1-5, with D possibly TRBD1 on 5 matching bases. The CDR3 has 14 residues. Germline values: CDR1 MDHEN, CDR2 SYDVKM. Trimming pared 2 bases from V and 6 bases from J, leaving 11 bases between. CDR3 bases: TGTGCCAGCAGTTTAGGGCAGGGAGGTCAGCCCCAGCATTTT. This sequence encodes CASSLGQGGQPQHF. Supplemented by reference TRBV28 and TRBJ1-5, the full variable domain reads DVKVTQSSRYLVKRTGEKVFLECVQDMDHENMFWYRQDPGLGLRLIYFSYDVKMKEKGDIPEGYSVSREKKERFSLILESASTNQTSMYLCASSLGQGGQPQHFGDGTRLSIL.

A single count supports this clone. The rearrangement joins TRBV4-2 to TRBJ2-2; 8 bases fit TRBD2. CDR1 is LGHNA, CDR2 YNFKEQ, per germline. This CDR3 has 17 amino acids. With V trimmed by 0 bases and J by 7 bases, 10 bases remained unmatched. The CDR3 protein is CASSQDYQREWGGELFF. The CDR3 DNA sequence: TGTGCCAGCAGCCAAGATTATCAGCGGGAGTGGGGCGGGGAGCTGTTTTTT.

The chain combines TRBV4-1 with TRBJ2-1, with 12 bases lining up with TRBD1. The CDR3 is 17 amino acids. Trimming took 3 bases from V and 7 from J; bases not matched to a gene: 10. Per the germline V gene, CDR1 is MGHRA and CDR2 is YSYEKL. CDR3 loop: CASSQGPGQGAGNEQFF. Written as DNA, the CDR3 is TGCGCCAGCAGCCAGGGGCCGGGACAGGGGGCGGGGAATGAGCAGTTCTTC.

This chain joins TRBV7-9 and TRBJ2-7, with TRBD2 identical over 9 bases. J gave up 4 bases and V 3 bases, and 4 bases lay outside the gene matches. Germline V gives CDR1 SEHNR, CDR2 FQNEAQ (reference sequence). This CDR3 spans 14 amino acids. As DNA, the CDR3 is TGTGCCAGCAGCTTGGCCGCGGGGGGGTACGAGCAGTACTTC. Translation: CASSLAAGGYEQYF.

A few counts support this clone. The rearrangement joins TRBV4-3 to TRBJ2-1; a weak D match, TRBD2 (6 bases). CDR3 size: 16 residues. Germline assignment: CDR1 LGHNA and CDR2 YSLEER. Trimming stripped 0 bases from V and 8 bases from J, with 17 bases between. The CDR3 nucleotides read TGCGCCAGCAGCCAAGAGATACGGGAGAAAGGGGATGAGCAGTTCTTC. Protein: CASSQEIREKGDEQFF.

The chain links TRBV9 to TRBJ2-7; D may be TRBD2 (6 bases). The V gene lost 1 base and the J gene lost 0 bases, with 11 bases spanning the gap. CDR1 is SGDLS and CDR2 is YYNGEE in the germline V gene. The CDR3 is made up of 15 amino acids. CDR3 bases: TGTGCCAGCAGCGTATTACCGGGGGACTCCTACGAGCAGTACTTC. It encodes CASSVLPGDSYEQYF. The variable domain in full, with the rest retrieved from reference TRBV9 and TRBJ2-7, is DSGVTQTPKHLITATGQRVTLRCSPRSGDLSVYWYQQSLDQGLQFLIQYYNGEERAKGNILERFSAQQFPDLHSELNLSSLELGDSALYFCASSVLPGDSYEQYFGPGTRLTVT.

The rearrangement joins TRBV10-1 to TRBJ2-3; 10 positions match TRBD1. The CDR3 consists of 15 residues. Germline lookup yields CDR1 WNHNN and CDR2 SYGVQD (reference sequence). V shed 4 bases and J 4 bases; nucleotides not matched to a gene: 5. CDR3 region: CASSGAGTGADTQYF. The CDR3 DNA reads TGCGCCAGCAGTGGGGCCGGGACAGGGGCAGATACGCAGTATTTT.